These T cell receptor beta chains were read from a single sample in a study of beta chain features in type 1 diabetes. TCRdb's table, derived via immunoSEQ multiplex PCR, lists solely in-frame clones and lacks some. The sample carries around 140,000 clones, about 13% recorded once. Sequencing used central memory CD4+ T cells from blood. These receptors were collected from a man younger than 35 with type 1 diabetes. The CDR3 runs from the conserved cysteine through the conserved F or W. The D gene is left open where the match is weak. Size tells how often a clone was seen (once, few, many) or the class of an expanded clone, and some rows leave it out.

clone_size | j_call | v_call | d_call | cdr3_aa | cdr3_nt
NA | TRBJ2-7 | TRBV5-1 | TRBD1 | CASSLQGVADEQYF | TGCGCCAGCAGCTTACAGGGGGTTGCGGACGAGCAGTACTTC
few | TRBJ1-2 | TRBV29-1 | NA | CSVEDRVTGYTF | TGCAGCGTTGAAGACAGGGTAACCGGCTACACCTTC
NA | TRBJ2-7 | TRBV27 | TRBD1 | CASSLHRQGGAGYEQYF | TGTGCCAGCAGTTTACATAGACAGGGGGGCGCGGGCTACGAGCAGTACTTC
few | TRBJ2-1 | TRBV11-2 | TRBD2 | CASSWTSGEGGEQFF | TGTGCCAGCAGCTGGACTAGCGGGGAAGGTGGTGAGCAGTTCTTC
NA | TRBJ1-6 | TRBV6-5 | NA | CASSYATGSSPLHF | TGTGCCAGCAGTTACGCTACAGGGAGTTCACCCCTCCACTTT
few | TRBJ2-1 | TRBV2 | NA | CASSFGLYNEQFF | TGTGCCAGCAGTTTCGGACTGTACAATGAGCAGTTCTTC
few | TRBJ1-1 | TRBV30 | NA | CAWSTAGPEAFF | TGTGCCTGGAGTACAGCTGGACCTGAAGCTTTCTTT
NA | TRBJ2-1 | TRBV30 | TRBD2 | CAWRAGLAEYNEQFF | TGTGCCTGGAGGGCGGGACTAGCGGAATACAATGAGCAGTTCTTC
few | TRBJ2-7 | TRBV7-9 | NA | CASSWSSGRDEQYF | TGTGCCAGCAGCTGGTCCTCAGGCCGGGACGAGCAGTACTTC
NA | TRBJ1-1 | TRBV29-1 | NA | CSVREAFF | TGCAGCGTCCGGGAAGCTTTCTTT
NA | TRBJ2-3 | TRBV29-1 | TRBD1 | CSGEEPAGTGETSTDTQYF | TGCAGCGGTGAAGAACCGGCCGGGACAGGCGAAACTAGCACAGATACGCAGTATTTT
few | TRBJ2-1 | TRBV19 | NA | CASTPRGRTANEQFF | TGTGCCAGTACTCCACGGGGCCGGACGGCGAATGAGCAGTTCTTC
few | TRBJ2-7 | TRBV28 | TRBD1 | CASRSGTAASYEQYF | TGTGCCAGCAGGTCCGGGACAGCGGCCTCCTACGAGCAGTACTTC
NA | TRBJ1-5 | TRBV5-1 | NA | CASSLGQHSNQPQHF | TGCGCCAGCAGCTTGGGTCAACATAGCAATCAGCCCCAGCATTTT
NA | TRBJ1-5 | TRBV2 | NA | CASSEASSNQPQHF | TGTGCCAGCAGTGAAGCTAGTAGCAATCAGCCCCAGCATTTT
few | TRBJ2-7 | TRBV9 | TRBD1 | CASSVATGQGSYEQYF | TGTGCCAGCAGCGTAGCTACGGGACAGGGCTCCTACGAGCAGTACTTC
NA | TRBJ1-2 | TRBV2 | TRBD1 | CASSERTGGRGYTF | TGTGCCAGCAGTGAAAGGACAGGGGGTCGTGGCTACACCTTC
many | TRBJ2-7 | TRBV5-1 | NA | CASSLGQVTHEQYF | TGCGCCAGCAGCTTGGGACAGGTAACCCACGAGCAGTACTTC
few | TRBJ1-1 | TRBV30 | NA | CAWSVRGRDSEAFF | TGTGCCTGGAGTGTACGGGGTAGGGATAGTGAAGCTTTCTTT
few | TRBJ1-1 | TRBV10-3 | NA | CAISEGQGRMGTEAFF | TGTGCCATCAGTGAGGGTCAGGGTAGGATGGGCACTGAAGCTTTCTTT
few | TRBJ1-2 | TRBV4-1 | NA | CASSQELGTTGGYTF | TGCGCCAGCAGCCAAGAACTGGGGACAACGGGTGGCTACACCTTC
NA | TRBJ2-3 | TRBV5-1 | NA | CASSRNRVLSTDTQYF | TGCGCCAGCAGCAGGAACCGGGTCCTAAGCACAGATACGCAGTATTTT
NA | TRBJ2-3 | TRBV7-8 | TRBD2 | CASSPPGGGGYTQYF | TGTGCCAGCAGCCCCCCCGGCGGGGGGGGGTATACGCAGTATTTT
few | TRBJ2-2 | TRBV30 | NA | CAWSDGPNTGELFF | TGTGCCTGGAGTGATGGCCCCAACACCGGGGAGCTGTTTTTT
few | TRBJ2-3 | TRBV28 | TRBD1 | CASLRQGVTDTQYF | TGTGCCAGCTTACGACAGGGAGTGACAGATACGCAGTATTTT
NA | TRBJ2-1 | TRBV13 | NA | CASRLANEQFF | TGTGCCAGCAGATTAGCTAATGAGCAGTTCTTC
many | TRBJ1-5 | TRBV29-1 | TRBD1 | CSVLFQGAGQPQHF | TGCAGCGTCCTGTTTCAGGGGGCAGGGCAGCCCCAGCATTTT
NA | TRBJ1-1 | TRBV14 | NA | CASSQGMLLQNTEAFF | TGTGCCAGCAGCCAAGGGATGCTCTTACAGAACACTGAAGCTTTCTTT
NA | TRBJ2-7 | TRBV10-3 | NA | CAISESQPSREQYF | TGTGCCATCAGTGAGTCCCAACCTTCGCGGGAGCAGTACTTC
NA | TRBJ1-2 | TRBV29-1 | TRBD1 | CSARTGGGYTF | TGCAGCGCCCGGACAGGGGGGGGCTACACCTTC
many | TRBJ2-1 | TRBV13 | NA | CASSLMVVGGNEQFF | TGTGCCAGCAGCTTAATGGTAGTGGGGGGAAATGAGCAGTTCTTC
NA | TRBJ1-5 | TRBV7-9 | NA | CASSSTGSVQPQHF | TGTGCCAGCAGCTCTACAGGTAGTGTTCAGCCCCAGCATTTT
few | TRBJ1-2 | TRBV20-1 | NA | CSANDGYGYTF | TGCAGTGCTAACGACGGCTATGGCTACACCTTC
NA | TRBJ2-7 | TRBV7-2 | NA | CASSLSDSISYEQYF | TGTGCCAGCAGCTTATCGGACTCCATCTCCTACGAGCAGTACTTC
few | TRBJ1-1 | TRBV10-3 | NA | CAIRTDTEAFF | TGTGCCATCAGAACAGACACTGAAGCTTTCTTT
NA | TRBJ2-1 | TRBV30 | NA | CARLSSYNEQFF | TGTGCCAGACTAAGTTCGTACAATGAGCAGTTCTTC
few | TRBJ1-6 | TRBV30 | TRBD1 | CAWSGVGGQSNSPLHF | TGTGCCTGGAGTGGTGTGGGGGGACAGTCCAATTCACCCCTCCACTTT
NA | TRBJ1-1 | TRBV10-3 | TRBD1 | CAITRTDRANTEAFF | TGTGCCATCACCCGAACAGACAGGGCGAACACTGAAGCTTTCTTT
NA | TRBJ1-5 | TRBV21-1 | NA | CASSSSRGGFVGNQPQHF | TGTGCCAGCAGCTCCTCCCGAGGGGGATTTGTGGGCAATCAGCCCCAGCATTTT
few | TRBJ1-1 | TRBV4-1 | TRBD1 | CASSQQTGVNTEAFF | TGCGCCAGCAGCCAACAGACAGGGGTGAACACTGAAGCTTTCTTT
few | TRBJ2-3 | TRBV7-8 | TRBD2 | CASSQGLAGATDTQYF | TGTGCCAGCAGCCAAGGACTAGCGGGGGCCACAGATACGCAGTATTTT
NA | TRBJ1-1 | TRBV5-4 | NA | CASSFGEQGETRF | TGTGCCAGCAGCTTTGGCGAACAGGGAGAAACCCGCTTT
NA | TRBJ2-1 | TRBV9 | NA | CASSDIPSYNEQFF | TGTGCCTCCTCCGACATACCCTCCTACAATGAGCAGTTCTTC
many | TRBJ2-4 | TRBV29-1 | TRBD1 | CSVEEFGDRAYF | TGCAGCGTTGAGGAATTTGGGGACAGGGCGTACTTC
few | TRBJ1-2 | TRBV6-5 | TRBD1 | CASSTQGAIYAGYTF | TGTGCCAGCAGTACGCAGGGGGCGATTTACGCTGGCTACACCTTC
NA | TRBJ2-7 | TRBV28 | TRBD1 | CASTPLRTGREQYF | TGTGCCAGCACCCCCTTAAGGACAGGGCGCGAGCAGTACTTC
NA | TRBJ2-7 | TRBV14 | NA | CASSQDQRAGGYEQYF | TGTGCCAGCAGCCAAGACCAGAGAGCAGGAGGCTACGAGCAGTACTTC
many | TRBJ1-2 | TRBV30 | NA | CAWRAGVGGYTF | TGTGCCTGGAGGGCAGGGGTCGGTGGCTACACCTTC
once | TRBJ2-5 | TRBV5-1 | TRBD2 | CASSSVLAGGETQYF | TGCGCCAGCAGCTCCGTACTAGCGGGGGGAGAGACCCAGTACTTC
few | TRBJ2-5 | TRBV7-7 | NA | CASSRDFQETQYF | TGTGCTAGCAGCCGGGACTTTCAAGAGACCCAGTACTTC
few | TRBJ1-1 | TRBV28 | TRBD1 | CASSLSAGTGGTEAFF | TGTGCCAGCAGTTTATCCGCTGGGACAGGGGGCACTGAAGCTTTCTTT
few | TRBJ1-2 | TRBV18 | NA | CASSPSRESYGYTF | TGTGCCAGCTCACCCTCCAGGGAGAGCTATGGCTACACCTTC
NA | TRBJ2-5 | TRBV2 | TRBD1 | CASSGDRETQYF | TGTGCCAGCAGTGGGGACAGGGAGACCCAGTACTTC
NA | TRBJ1-1 | TRBV7-9 | NA | CASSLGSSMNTEAFF | TGTGCCAGCAGCCTAGGAAGCAGCATGAACACTGAAGCTTTCTTT
NA | TRBJ2-3 | TRBV29-1 | TRBD2 | CSAPGGGGHTDTQYF | TGCAGCGCCCCGGGAGGGGGGGGCCACACAGATACGCAGTATTTT
many | TRBJ1-2 | TRBV14 | NA | CASSQVGGYTF | TGTGCCAGCAGCCAAGTAGGTGGCTACACCTTC
NA | TRBJ1-5 | TRBV7-9 | NA | CASSLLIRGPSNQPQHF | TGTGCCAGCAGCTTACTTATAAGGGGACCAAGCAATCAGCCCCAGCATTTT
few | TRBJ1-1 | TRBV18 | NA | CASSPQGDDTEAFF | TGTGCCAGCTCACCACAGGGAGACGACACTGAAGCTTTCTTT
NA | TRBJ1-2 | TRBV7-2 | NA | CASSSQGIGTNGYTF | TGTGCCAGCAGCTCCCAAGGTATTGGGACTAATGGCTACACCTTC